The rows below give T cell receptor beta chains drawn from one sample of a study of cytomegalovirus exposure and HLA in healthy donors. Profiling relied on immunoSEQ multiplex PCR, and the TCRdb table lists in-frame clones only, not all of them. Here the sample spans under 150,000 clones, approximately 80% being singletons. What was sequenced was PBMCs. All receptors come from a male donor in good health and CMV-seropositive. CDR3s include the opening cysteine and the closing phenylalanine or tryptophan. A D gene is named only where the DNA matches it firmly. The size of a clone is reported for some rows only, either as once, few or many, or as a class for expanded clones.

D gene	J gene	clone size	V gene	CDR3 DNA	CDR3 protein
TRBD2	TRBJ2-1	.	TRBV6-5	TGTGCCAGCACCCTCTTAGCGGGAGGGCCTAGTGAGCAGTTCTTC	CASTLLAGGPSEQFF
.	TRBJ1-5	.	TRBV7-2	TGTGCCAGCAGCTTAGCATGGGCTGGGCAGCCCCAGCATTTT	CASSLAWAGQPQHF
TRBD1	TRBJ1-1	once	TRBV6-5	TGTGCCAGCAGTTATACACTTCCGACAGGGGAAGCTTTCTTT	CASSYTLPTGEAFF
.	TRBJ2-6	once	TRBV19	TGTGCCAGTAGTGAGGTTTTCTTTAACGTCCTGACTTTC	CASSEVFFNVLTF
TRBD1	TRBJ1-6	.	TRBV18	TGTGCCAGCTCAATTACGAAGGGGGCGGGATCACCCCTCCACTTT	CASSITKGAGSPLHF
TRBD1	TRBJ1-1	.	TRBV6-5	TGTGCCAGCAGTGGGGGAGGACAGGGTAACACTGAAGCTTTCTTT	CASSGGGQGNTEAFF
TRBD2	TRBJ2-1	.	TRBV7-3	TGTGCCAGCAGCTTCGGGAGGGGGAATGAGCAGTTCTTC	CASSFGRGNEQFF
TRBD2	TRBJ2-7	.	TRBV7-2	TGTGCCAGCAGCTATAGCGGGAGCAACTCCTACGAGCAGTACTTC	CASSYSGSNSYEQYF
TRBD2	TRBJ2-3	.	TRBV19	TGTGCCAGTAGTATGGGCCTAGCGGGTCTCACAGATACGCAGTATTTT	CASSMGLAGLTDTQYF
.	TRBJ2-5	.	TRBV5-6	TGTGCCAGCAGCCCCTTGACGGGACAAGAGACCCAGTACTTC	CASSPLTGQETQYF
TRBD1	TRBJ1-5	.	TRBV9	TGTGCCAGCAGCGACCGGGACAGTGTTCAGCCCCAGCATTTT	CASSDRDSVQPQHF
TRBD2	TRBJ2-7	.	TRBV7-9	TGTGCCAGCAGCTGGGGGGGGGCCTACGAGCAGTACTTC	CASSWGGAYEQYF
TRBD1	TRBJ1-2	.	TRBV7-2	TGTGCCAGCAGATTGCTACCCGGACAGGGGCGCAGGAGTGGCTACACCTTC	CASRLLPGQGRRSGYTF
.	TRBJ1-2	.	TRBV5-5	TGTGCCAGCAGCCTCAAAGCCGAGGCCGGGTACTATGGCTACACCTTC	CASSLKAEAGYYGYTF
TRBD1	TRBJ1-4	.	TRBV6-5	TGTGCCAGCAGCGACAGGGGAGTCTTGAGAGAAAAACTGTTTTTT	CASSDRGVLREKLFF
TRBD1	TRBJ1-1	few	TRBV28	TGTGCCAGCTTGGACAGGTACACTGAAGCTTTCTTT	CASLDRYTEAFF
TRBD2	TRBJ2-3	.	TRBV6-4	TGTGCCAGCAGCGAGCGGGAGACCGCGGGGGCAGATACGCAGTATTTT	CASSERETAGADTQYF
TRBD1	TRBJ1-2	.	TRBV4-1	TGCGCCAGCAGCCAAAGGACAGGGGGCTCGGTTGGCTACACCTTC	CASSQRTGGSVGYTF
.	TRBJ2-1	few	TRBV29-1	TGCAGCGTTGTAGGTGGAGAGGGGGCCTACAATGAGCAGTTCTTC	CSVVGGEGAYNEQFF
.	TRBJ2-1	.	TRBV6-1	TGTGCCAGCAGTGGAGGCGGGAAAAGCTCCTACAATGAGCAGTTCTTC	CASSGGGKSSYNEQFF
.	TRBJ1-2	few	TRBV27	TGTGCCAGCAGTAGGGGTACCAACTATGGCTACACCTTC	CASSRGTNYGYTF
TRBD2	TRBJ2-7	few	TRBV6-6	TGTGCCAGCGGGACTAGCGGATTCTCCTCCTACGAGCAGTACTTC	CASGTSGFSSYEQYF
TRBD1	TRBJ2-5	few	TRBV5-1	TGCGCCAGCAGCGCCAGCCTCCGGACAGGGGAAGAGACCCAGTACTTC	CASSASLRTGEETQYF
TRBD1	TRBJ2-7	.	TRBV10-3	TGTGCCATCAGTGAGTCGCGGACAGGGAATCTCGAGCAGTACTTC	CAISESRTGNLEQYF
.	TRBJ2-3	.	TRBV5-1	TGCGCCAGCAGCGAACAGGGCGACGGGCCAGATACGCAGTATTTT	CASSEQGDGPDTQYF
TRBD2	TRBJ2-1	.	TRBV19	TGTGCCAGTACCGTTGGTAGCGGGAATTACAATGAGCAGTTCTTC	CASTVGSGNYNEQFF
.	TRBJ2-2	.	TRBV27	TGTGCCAGCAGGTCAGACAGGCTCACCGGGGAGCTGTTTTTT	CASRSDRLTGELFF
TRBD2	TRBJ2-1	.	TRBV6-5	TGTGCCCGCAGCAGACCGGGACTAGAGAGGGAGCAGTTCTTC	CARSRPGLEREQFF
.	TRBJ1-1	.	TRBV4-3	TGCGCCAGCAGCCAAGAGAGGGGGTTAAGCACTGAAGCTTTCTTT	CASSQERGLSTEAFF
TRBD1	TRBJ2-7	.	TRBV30	TGTGCCTGGAGTGTAGGGGGCGGGTGGGGTTACGAGCAGTACTTC	CAWSVGGGWGYEQYF
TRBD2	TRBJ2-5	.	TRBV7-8	TGTGCCAGCAGCTCGCCGGGACTAGCGGGGGAGACCCAGTACTTC	CASSSPGLAGETQYF
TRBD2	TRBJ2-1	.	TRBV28	TGTGCCAGCAGTCTCGGACTAGCGGGAGGAAATGAGCAGTTCTTC	CASSLGLAGGNEQFF
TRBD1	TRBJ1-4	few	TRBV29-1	TGCAGCGTTCAGACAGGGGCTAATGAAAAACTGTTTTTT	CSVQTGANEKLFF
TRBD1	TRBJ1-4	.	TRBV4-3	TGCGCCAGCTCCCTACAGACAGGGATTAGAAAAAGGCTGTTTTTT	CASSLQTGIRKRLFF
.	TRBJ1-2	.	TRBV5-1	TGCGCCAGCAGCTTGGCCGCTACGGGGAACTATGGCTACACCTTC	CASSLAATGNYGYTF
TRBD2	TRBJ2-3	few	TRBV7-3	TGTGCCAGCAGCTTACGGGAGGGAGATACGCAGTATTTT	CASSLREGDTQYF
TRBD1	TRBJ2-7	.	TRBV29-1	TGCAGCGTTGATCGGACAGGGCGCTCCGGAGGCTACGAGCAGTACTTC	CSVDRTGRSGGYEQYF
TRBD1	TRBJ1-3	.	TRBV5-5	TGTGCCAGCAGCTTGCGCTCGGACAGGGAAAAAAAATACGGAAACACCATATATTTT	CASSLRSDREKKYGNTIYF
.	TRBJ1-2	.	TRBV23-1	TGCGCCAGCAGTCATATAGGAGGGGGCTACACCTTC	CASSHIGGGYTF
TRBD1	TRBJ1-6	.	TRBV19	TGTGCCAGTAGTATGGGACAGCCTGGATCACCCCTCCACTTT	CASSMGQPGSPLHF
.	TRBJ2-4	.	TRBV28	TGTGCCAGCAGTTTTCCCCTCCTCGGGGCCAAAAACATTCAGTACTTC	CASSFPLLGAKNIQYF
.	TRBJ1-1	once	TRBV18	TGTGCCAGCTCATCCTATGAGAGGCCAGCTTTCTTT	CASSSYERPAFF
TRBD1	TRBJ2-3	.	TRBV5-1	TGCGCCAGCAGCTCAAGACAGGGAGGCACAGATACGCAGTATTTT	CASSSRQGGTDTQYF
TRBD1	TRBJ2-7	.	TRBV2	TGTGCCAGCATTCAAGGGGGCACCAGCTCCTACGAGCAGTACTTC	CASIQGGTSSYEQYF
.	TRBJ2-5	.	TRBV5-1	TGCGCCAGCAGCTTGTGGTACAGGGGGGGACAAGAGACCCAGTACTTC	CASSLWYRGGQETQYF
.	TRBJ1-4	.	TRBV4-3	TGCGCCAGCTCGCGTACGGGTGAAAAACTGTTTTTT	CASSRTGEKLFF
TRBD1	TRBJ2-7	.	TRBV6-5	TGTGCCAGCAGTGCCGGTTGGACAGGAACCTACGAGCAGTACTTC	CASSAGWTGTYEQYF
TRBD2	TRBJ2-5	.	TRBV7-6	TGTGCCAGCAGCTTAGTTCCGGCGGGAGGACTTGGAGAGACCCAGTACTTC	CASSLVPAGGLGETQYF
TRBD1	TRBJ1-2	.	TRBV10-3	TGTGCCATCAAGGGGCAGGGGGCGGGGTTGGACTATGGCTACACCTTC	CAIKGQGAGLDYGYTF
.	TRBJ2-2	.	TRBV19	TGTGCCAGTAACGTCATACTGAACACCGGGGAGCTGTTTTTT	CASNVILNTGELFF
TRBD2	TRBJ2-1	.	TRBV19	TGTGCCAGTAGTATGTCACTAGCGGGGTACAATGAGCAGTTCTTC	CASSMSLAGYNEQFF
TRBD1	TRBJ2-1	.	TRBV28	TGTGCCAGCAGTTTAGTCCGCCAGGGGGCCTCCTACAATGAGCAGTTCTTC	CASSLVRQGASYNEQFF
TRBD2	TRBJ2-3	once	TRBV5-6	TGTGCCAGCAGCTTGACTAGCGGGAGGGTCACAGATACGCAGTATTTT	CASSLTSGRVTDTQYF
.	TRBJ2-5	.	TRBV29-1	TGCAGCGTTGCCCAGGGGGGCAGTCGGCGGGAGACCCAGTACTTC	CSVAQGGSRRETQYF
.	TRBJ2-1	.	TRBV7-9	TGTGCCAGCAGCTTAGAGGCTAGCGCCAATGAGCAGTTCTTC	CASSLEASANEQFF